Below are 8 T cell receptor beta chains sequenced from a single sample in a study of T cells in Graves' hyperthyroidism and ophthalmopathy (dated by TCRdb to between 2018 and 2020). Library preparation used multiplex PCR. Reads for this sample came from an Illumina HiSeq 2000. The TCR beta CDR3 regions were amplified from the RNA transcripts. The first round of RT-PCR for the TCR CDR3 was performed with the HTBI primer set and the Qiagen OneStep RT-PCR kit. TCRdb redid the processing of the public reads, applying fastp at Q25 and MiXCR, and retained in-frame beta chains. Merged by CDR3 protein, the rows form single entries marked with the most common genes and DNA. The sample table lists hundreds of thousands of distinct CDR3 sequences, about a fifth of them with a count of one. Under 35% of the sample is in the top ten clones. The sequenced material came from blood. The source is a man in his thirties or forties with Graves' ophthalmopathy.

This clonotype was observed many times. The chain combines TRBV11-3 with TRBJ2-2; 13 positions agree with TRBD2. Trimming cost V 4 bases and J 6 bases; bases outside gene matches: 5. This CDR3 has 16 residues. In germline, CDR1 is SGHNT, CDR2 YENEEA. The CDR3 loop is CASSSRTSGRPGELFF. For the CDR3, the DNA is TGTGCCAGCAGCTCAAGGACTAGCGGGAGACCCGGGGAGCTGTTTTTT.

This clonotype was seen repeatedly, ten times or more. J is TRBJ1-1 and V is TRBV20-1; tentative D call: TRBD1 (5 bases). The germline V gene encodes CDR1 DFQATT and CDR2 SNEGSKA (reference sequence). Trimming left V 0 bases short and J 5 bases short, with 10 bases between. CDR3 length equals 13 residues. CDR3 amino acids: CSARDSRGTEAFF. CDR3 coding DNA: TGCAGTGCTAGAGATTCCCGGGGGACTGAAGCTTTCTTT.

Only a few counts were recorded for this clonotype. A read error may be the cause here, since a much bigger clone is one base away. The chain recombines TRBV3-1 with TRBJ2-7; no firm D call. Germline CDR1 is LGHDT and CDR2 is YNNKEL (reference sequence). Trimming left V 0 bases short and J 5 bases short, with 8 bases between. The CDR3 covers 13 residues. CDR3 DNA sequence: TGTGCCAGCAGCCAAGATTGGGTCGACGAGCAGTACTTC. This codes for CASSQDWVDEQYF.

In its sample, this clonotype was seen many times. CDR3 protein: CSTRGQTSYEQYF. The CDR3, as DNA: TGCAGCACTCGTGGGCAGACTTCCTACGAGCAGTACTTC. This chain connects TRBV29-1 to TRBJ2-7; D is undetermined. Trimming took 8 bases from V and 1 from J, leaving 15 bases between them. Germline V gene lookup returns CDR1 SQVTM and CDR2 ANQGSEA. This CDR3 has 13 residues.

This clonotype was seen a few times. The rearrangement joins TRBV7-9 to TRBJ1-5; D is unresolved. Trimming left V 8 bases short and J 0 bases short, with 11 bases between. This CDR3 is built from 14 residues. CDR1 is SEHNR and CDR2 is FQNEAQ in the germline V gene (reference sequence). CDR3 residues: CASSRWDSNQPQHF. The CDR3 nucleotides read TGTGCCAGCTCCCGGTGGGATAGCAATCAGCCCCAGCATTTT.

The chain is built from TRBV27 and TRBJ2-7, with D perhaps matching TRBD1 (5 bases). The V end was cut by 10 bases, the J end by 3 bases, with 19 bases between. The CDR3 is 14 residues long. Germline V gives CDR1 MNHEY, CDR2 SMNVEV (reference sequence). The CDR3 sequence is CANHRAGPIYEQYF. CDR3 in DNA: TGTGCCAACCACCGGGCAGGGCCAATCTACGAGCAGTACTTC.

This clonotype was observed many times. The rearrangement links TRBV6-1 to TRBJ1-2; D is possibly TRBD1 (5 bases). V was clipped by 5 bases and J by 5 bases, with 12 bases between them. The CDR3 is 13 amino acids. Germline assignment: CDR1 MNHNS and CDR2 SASEGT. CDR3 bases: TGTGCCAGCAGTCAGGGTCCGGCGTATGGCTACACCTTC. Protein sequence: CASSQGPAYGYTF.

The chain combines TRBV6-5 with TRBJ2-2, with 11 positions matching TRBD2. Germline V gene data show CDR1 as MNHEY and CDR2 as SVGAGI. The length of the CDR3 is 16 residues. The V gene end was trimmed by 4 bases and the J gene end by 7 bases; junction bases not matched to a gene: 8. The CDR3 coding sequence is TGTGCCAGCAGTTTACTAGCGGGAGAAGCTCACGGGGAGCTGTTTTTT. It is translated as CASSLLAGEAHGELFF.